These 8 T cell receptor beta chains were sequenced from one sample in a study of OX40 agonist ivuxolimab in advanced cancers. Sequenced by immunoSEQ multiplex PCR; TCRdb stores in-frame clones only, minus some. The sample records some 16,000 clones, approximately 86% being singletons. The sample was CD4+ or CD8+ T cells sorted from blood, taken in a trial of the OX40 agonist ivuxolimab. The receptors shown here come from an adult with an advanced solid tumor such as melanoma, head and neck, liver or kidney cancer.

The chain is built from TRBV5-1 and TRBJ2-3; D ambiguous. CDR3 length: 15 amino acids. Trimming removed 0 bases from V and 3 bases from J, with 11 bases in between. Germline CDR1 SGHRS, CDR2 YFSETQ. The CDR3 DNA follows: TGCGCCAGCAGCTTGGCAGACCCCCGGACAGATACGCAGTATTTT. Residues: CASSLADPRTDTQYF.

The chain employs TRBV10-3 and TRBJ2-5; 7 bases align to TRBD2. The CDR3 length is 17 residues. With 0 bases clipped from V and 1 base from J, the junction kept 8 bases outside the gene matches. CDR1 and CDR2 (germline): ENHRY, SYGVKD. CDR3 coding DNA: TGTGCCATCAGTGAGTCGAGGTTCGGGGGGTCCCAAGAGACCCAGTACTTC. Residues: CAISESRFGGSQETQYF.

This clone was detected only a few times. V is TRBV6-1 and J is TRBJ1-1; D uncertain. Trimming stripped 6 bases from V and 1 base from J, with 9 bases between. CDR3 size: 13 residues. Germline assignment: CDR1 MNHNS and CDR2 SASEGT. CDR3 amino acids: CASRISGNTEAFF. In DNA form, the CDR3 reads TGTGCCAGCAGGATTAGTGGGAACACTGAAGCTTTCTTT.

V is TRBV28 and J is TRBJ1-3; 11 bases fit TRBD1. V lost 4 bases, J lost 4 bases, and 6 bases stayed unmatched. The CDR3 totals 16 residues. Germline CDR1 is MDHEN and CDR2 is SYDVKM. CDR3 in DNA: TGTGCCAGCAGTTCAGGGACAGGGGGTTACGGAAACACCATATATTTT. Protein product: CASSSGTGGYGNTIYF.

This clone was observed once. V is TRBV19 and J is TRBJ2-2; D is unclear. The CDR3 is 14 residues long. The germline CDR1 and CDR2 sequences are LNHDA and SQIVND (reference sequence). Trimming removed 4 bases at V and 4 bases at J, with 10 bases between. CDR3 region: CASSTSGVTGELFF. Written as DNA, the CDR3 is TGTGCCAGTAGTACATCTGGGGTCACCGGGGAGCTGTTTTTT.

This clone occurred once. The J gene is TRBJ2-3, the V gene TRBV29-1; D gene ambiguous. The CDR3 extends over 14 amino acids. Germline values: CDR1 SQVTM, CDR2 ANQGSEA. The V end was cut by 4 bases, the J end by 0 bases, with 11 bases between. The CDR3 spells CSVVYFTSTDTQYF. CDR3 sequence (DNA): TGCAGCGTTGTCTACTTCACGAGCACAGATACGCAGTATTTT.

This clone is a singleton in its sample. The V and J genes are TRBV28 and TRBJ2-2, with no clear D. Germline V lookup: CDR1 MDHEN, CDR2 SYDVKM. V was cut by 7 bases and J by 5 bases, with 8 bases left in between. The CDR3 sequence is 12 residues long. This chain's CDR3 is CASNTPTGELFF. In DNA, the CDR3 is TGTGCCAGCAACACCCCAACCGGGGAGCTGTTTTTT.

V is TRBV5-1 and J is TRBJ1-2; 7 positions match TRBD1. CDR1 is SGHRS, CDR2 YFSETQ, per germline. The ends lost 4 bases at V and 0 bases at J; junction bases unmatched: 6. The CDR3 totals 15 residues. This chain's CDR3 is CASSPQGVANYGYTF. CDR3 nucleotide sequence: TGCGCCAGCAGCCCTCAGGGGGTAGCTAACTATGGCTACACCTTC. The full variable domain, with the rest looked up from reference TRBV5-1 and TRBJ1-2, is KAGVTQTPRYLIKTRGQQVTLSCSPISGHRSVSWYQQTPGQGLQFLFEYFSETQRNKGNFPGRFSGRQFSNSRSEMNVSTLELGDSALYLCASSPQGVANYGYTFGSGTRLTVV.